Listed below are T cell receptor beta chains from one sample, sequenced in a study of Ad26.COV2.S vaccination and SARS-CoV-2 variants. TCRdb's copy holds only in-frame clones and misses some; the assay was immunoSEQ multiplex PCR. The table records 75,000 to 100,000 clones, less than 85% of them present only once. Sequencing was performed on peripheral blood, taken after recovery from COVID-19. Receptors originate from a human donor who had recovered from COVID-19. CDR3s include the opening cysteine and the closing phenylalanine or tryptophan. D genes are given only for firm matches. Clone size, where shown, is once, few, many, or a class for clones that have expanded.

-	TRBJ2-2	TRBV11-2	-	CASSFRGAGTNTGELFF	TGTGCCAGCAGCTTTCGTGGGGCGGGAACGAACACCGGGGAGCTGTTTTTT
-	TRBJ1-2	TRBV6-5	-	CASSQTGSGYTF	TGTGCCAGCAGTCAAACAGGGAGCGGCTACACCTTC
TRBD2	TRBJ2-5	TRBV7-3	-	CASSPQLATQETQYF	TGTGCCAGCAGCCCCCAACTAGCGACCCAAGAGACCCAGTACTTC
-	TRBJ2-3	TRBV19	-	CASSRISTDTQYF	TGTGCCAGTAGTAGGATCAGCACAGATACGCAGTATTTT
-	TRBJ2-7	TRBV4-3	-	CASSQGGASSLRDEQYF	TGCGCCAGCAGCCAAGGAGGTGCAAGCTCCTTAAGGGACGAGCAGTACTTC
TRBD2	TRBJ2-7	TRBV10-3	-	CAISEPSGTYEQYF	TGTGCCATCAGTGAGCCTAGCGGGACCTACGAGCAGTACTTC
-	TRBJ2-1	TRBV6-2/TRBV6-3	-	CASSSQGGGNEQFF	TGTGCCAGCAGTTCCCAGGGTGGGGGCAATGAGCAGTTCTTC
-	TRBJ1-5	TRBV19	-	CASSMETHTAHTYQPQHF	TGTGCCAGTAGTATGGAGACGCATACGGCCCACACTTATCAGCCCCAGCATTTT
TRBD1	TRBJ2-7	TRBV4-3	-	CASSQGDPGQAGEQYF	TGCGCCAGCAGCCAAGGCGATCCGGGACAGGCAGGCGAGCAGTACTTC
-	TRBJ1-1	TRBV5-1	-	CASSSSPSGVRGNTEAFF	TGCGCCAGCAGCTCTTCTCCCAGTGGGGTCAGGGGGAACACTGAAGCTTTCTTT
TRBD1	TRBJ1-1	TRBV19	-	CASSDRDRVYFTEAFF	TGTGCCAGTAGTGACCGGGACAGGGTTTATTTTACTGAAGCTTTCTTT
-	TRBJ2-4	TRBV7-2	-	CASSSGYGNIQYF	TGTGCCAGCAGCTCGGGCTACGGAAACATTCAGTACTTC
-	TRBJ2-3	TRBV7-8	-	CASSRLTGTTDTQYF	TGTGCCAGCAGCCGTCTTACGGGGACGACAGATACGCAGTATTTT
-	TRBJ1-1	TRBV3-1/TRBV3-2	-	CASSAQVGYGTEAFF	TGTGCCAGCAGCGCGCAGGTCGGGTACGGCACTGAAGCTTTCTTT
TRBD2	TRBJ2-1	TRBV7-2	-	CASRAGGSSYNEQFF	TGTGCCAGCAGGGCGGGAGGGAGCTCCTACAATGAGCAGTTCTTC
-	TRBJ2-5	TRBV5-4	-	CASSLPGTPLGETQYF	TGTGCCAGCAGCTTGCCCGGGACGCCGCTCGGTGAGACCCAGTACTTC
-	TRBJ1-2	TRBV7-6	-	CASSSTGPYGYTF	TGTGCCAGCAGTTCCACAGGGCCCTATGGCTACACCTTC
-	TRBJ2-7	TRBV5-6	-	CASSFVKQSSYEQYF	TGTGCCAGCAGCTTTGTCAAACAGAGCTCCTACGAGCAGTACTTC
-	TRBJ1-2	TRBV4-2	-	CASSQDLEGLVYGYTF	TGTGCCAGCAGCCAAGATCTAGAAGGGTTGGTCTATGGCTACACCTTC
TRBD2	TRBJ2-1	TRBV10-2	-	CASSEMTSGNEQFF	TGCGCCAGCAGTGAGATGACTAGCGGCAATGAGCAGTTCTTC
-	TRBJ1-1	TRBV7-8	-	CASSLDRIAEAFF	TGTGCCAGCAGCTTAGACAGGATCGCTGAAGCTTTCTTT
-	TRBJ2-2	TRBV9	-	CASRPRPTGELFF	TGTGCCAGCAGGCCCAGGCCCACCGGGGAGCTGTTTTTT
-	TRBJ2-7	TRBV6-2/TRBV6-3	-	CASSYSRREHTYEQYF	TGTGCCAGCAGTTACTCTAGGCGGGAACATACCTACGAGCAGTACTTC
TRBD2	TRBJ2-2	TRBV11-3	-	CASSSRLAGAVWTGELFF	TGTGCCAGCAGCTCCAGACTAGCGGGAGCTGTATGGACCGGGGAGCTGTTTTTT
-	TRBJ2-7	TRBV7-2	-	CASSLEPDNVGEQYF	TGTGCCAGCAGCTTAGAGCCCGATAATGTTGGCGAGCAGTACTTC
-	TRBJ1-1	TRBV5-5	-	CASSSLTGVNTEAFF	TGTGCCAGCAGCTCCCTGACAGGAGTGAACACTGAAGCTTTCTTT
-	TRBJ1-1	TRBV7-8	-	CASSLARISLNTEAFF	TGTGCCAGCAGCTTAGCGCGTATCTCCTTGAACACTGAAGCTTTCTTT
-	TRBJ2-7	TRBV7-2	-	CASSFFGSSYEQYF	TGTGCCAGCAGCTTTTTTGGGAGCTCCTACGAGCAGTACTTC
-	TRBJ1-1	TRBV11-1	-	CATGRGRTEAFF	TGTGCCACTGGGAGGGGGAGAACTGAAGCTTTCTTT
-	TRBJ1-4	TRBV7-2	-	CASSFQGREKLFF	TGTGCCAGCAGCTTCCAGGGGAGGGAAAAACTGTTTTTT
-	TRBJ1-5	TRBV5-8	few	CASSFHIGEGEYFQPQHF	TGTGCCAGCAGCTTCCATATAGGGGAGGGAGAATATTTTCAGCCCCAGCATTTT
-	TRBJ2-7	TRBV10-2	-	CASSTNSYEQYF	TGCGCCAGTTCGACTAACTCGTACGAGCAGTACTTC
TRBD2	TRBJ2-5	TRBV9	-	CASSDLAGGIAETQYF	TGTGCCAGCAGCGATCTAGCGGGAGGCATCGCAGAGACCCAGTACTTC
TRBD1	TRBJ1-4	TRBV5-4	-	CASSLGQAGEKLFF	TGTGCCAGCAGCCTAGGACAGGCCGGGGAAAAACTGTTTTTT
-	TRBJ1-2	TRBV5-1	-	CASSFSFDGTYGYTF	TGCGCCAGCAGCTTTTCTTTTGACGGGACCTATGGCTACACCTTC
-	TRBJ2-1	TRBV18	-	CASSRTGGSYNEQFF	TGTGCCAGCTCGCGAACGGGCGGCTCCTACAATGAGCAGTTCTTC
-	TRBJ2-4	TRBV24-1	-	CATSDLGPGTNIQYF	TGTGCCACCAGTGATTTGGGTCCCGGAACAAACATTCAGTACTTC
-	TRBJ2-7	TRBV3-1/TRBV3-2	-	CAPQQRPSGRGSYEQYF	TGTGCCCCTCAGCAAAGGCCCTCCGGGCGTGGGTCCTACGAGCAGTACTTC
-	TRBJ1-1	TRBV5-4	-	CASSLGQGKVEAFF	TGTGCCAGCAGCTTGGGGCAGGGGAAGGTGGAGGCTTTCTTT
-	TRBJ2-7	TRBV2	few	CASRIWQPYF	TGTGCCAGCAGAATATGGCAGCCGTACTTC
TRBD2	TRBJ2-7	TRBV27	-	CASSGLEGYEQYF	TGTGCCAGCAGCGGACTAGAGGGCTACGAGCAGTACTTC
-	TRBJ1-1	TRBV20-1	-	CSASYGGTRTEAFF	TGCAGTGCTAGTTATGGGGGAACCCGAACTGAAGCTTTCTTT
-	TRBJ2-7	TRBV11-3	-	CAIAIVQNRSYEQYF	TGTGCTATAGCGATAGTCCAAAACAGATCCTACGAGCAGTACTTC
-	TRBJ2-3	TRBV25-1	-	CASSIGGVVDTQYF	TGTGCCAGCAGCATAGGGGGAGTTGTCGATACGCAGTATTTT
-	TRBJ2-3	TRBV4-1	-	CASSQDPPGGTDTQYF	TGCGCCAGCAGCCAGGACCCACCGGGCGGCACAGATACGCAGTATTTT
TRBD2	TRBJ2-2	TRBV6-1	-	CASSDSGRAPGELFF	TGTGCCAGCAGTGATAGCGGGAGGGCGCCCGGGGAGCTGTTTTTT
TRBD2	TRBJ2-5	TRBV3-1/TRBV3-2	-	CASSQEEGTSGTKETQYF	TGTGCCAGCAGCCAAGAGGAGGGAACTAGCGGGACTAAAGAGACCCAGTACTTC
TRBD2	TRBJ2-1	TRBV7-2	-	CASSPAGAPYNEQFF	TGTGCCAGCAGTCCAGCGGGAGCCCCCTACAATGAGCAGTTCTTC
-	TRBJ1-5	TRBV29-1	-	CSVDQGPNQPQHF	TGCAGCGTTGACCAGGGTCCCAATCAGCCCCAGCATTTT
TRBD1	TRBJ2-6	TRBV5-5	-	CASSLGAGTGTSGANVLTF	TGTGCCAGCAGCTTGGGGGCGGGGACAGGGACGTCTGGGGCCAACGTCCTGACTTTC
TRBD1	TRBJ2-7	TRBV28	-	CASSPGQGSYEQYF	TGTGCCAGCAGTCCGGGACAGGGATCCTACGAGCAGTACTTC
-	TRBJ2-5	TRBV5-6	once	CASSLIEGLVGETQYF	TGTGCCAGCAGCTTGATTGAGGGGTTGGTTGGAGAGACCCAGTACTTC
-	TRBJ1-6	TRBV7-2	-	CASSLLNRASPLHF	TGTGCCAGCAGCTTATTAAACAGGGCTTCACCCCTCCACTTT
TRBD1	TRBJ1-4	TRBV11-2	-	CASSPRTGGLFEKLFF	TGTGCCAGCAGCCCCCGGACAGGGGGCTTATTTGAAAAACTGTTTTTT
TRBD1	TRBJ2-7	TRBV23-1	-	CASSRRTGDSYEQYF	TGCGCCAGCAGTCGAAGGACAGGCGATTCCTACGAGCAGTACTTC